These 5 T cell receptor beta chains were all obtained from the same sample, sequenced in a study of control samples from healthy donors and cancer patients. Data came from immunoSEQ multiplex PCR; TCRdb stores just in-frame clones and leaves some out. Of 190,000 or so clones listed, 85% to 95% were seen once; the top ten hold more than 1.4%. Sequenced: blood. All receptors come from a man aged 18 to 29 in good health.

As regards this clone: The junction differs from germline at one of its ends, possibly a read error. The gene calls are TRBV2 and TRBJ1-2; D remains unclear. Germline V gives CDR1 SNHLY, CDR2 FYNNEI. The CDR3 length is 11 residues. The CDR3 spells CASMGNDGYTF. The CDR3, as DNA: TGTGCCAGCATGGGTAACGATGGCTACACCTTC.

This chain joins TRBV18 and TRBJ2-3; D ambiguous. Per the germline V gene, CDR1 is KGHSH and CDR2 is LQKENI. V was clipped by 3 bases and J by 0 bases, with 10 bases between them. The CDR3 runs 15 residues. This CDR3 is CASSPISTSTDTQYF. The CDR3 coding sequence is TGTGCCAGCTCACCCATTTCCACTAGCACAGATACGCAGTATTTT.

As regards this clone: Distinct nucleotide sequences in the sample also encode this CDR3. The chain couples TRBV6-5 to TRBJ1-1; D uncertain. Trimming took 7 bases from V and 5 from J, leaving 8 bases between them. Germline-derived CDR1 and CDR2 are MNHEY and SVGAGI. The length of the CDR3 is 11 residues. The CDR3 region has the DNA TGTGCCAGCACCCGAGGGACTGAAGCTTTCTTT. Translating gives CASTRGTEAFF.

This clone was recorded once. The chain joins TRBV2 to TRBJ2-3; D not resolved. The CDR3 has 11 amino acids. V lost 5 bases to trimming and J lost 5 bases, with 5 bases between them. Germline CDR1 is SNHLY and CDR2 is FYNNEI. CDR3 region: CASSSLDTQYF. Written as DNA, the CDR3 is TGTGCCAGCAGTAGCCTAGATACGCAGTATTTT.

This clone is a singleton in its sample. The chain couples TRBV4-1 to TRBJ2-3; 9 bases fit TRBD2. The germline CDR1 and CDR2 sequences are MGHRA and YSYEKL. The CDR3 is made up of 16 amino acids. Unmatched junction bases numbered 10, after V lost 4 bases and J lost 5 bases. The CDR3 protein is CASSPSGGGAEDTQYF. The CDR3 DNA is TGCGCCAGCAGCCCCTCGGGCGGGGGGGCGGAAGATACGCAGTATTTT.